The clone carrying this T cell receptor (beta chain) was recorded many times. The antigen is unknown. There are 14 residues in the CDR3. CDR1 is SGHTA and CDR2 is FQGNSA in the germline V gene. Trimming took 5 bases from V and 1 from J; bases not matched to a gene: 4. The data stem from a study of blood T cells in healthy people across ages. Study-level results: Aged donors had fewer naive CD4+ cells and lower diversity than long-lived donors. Getting older went along with TCR beta diversity per million T cells dropping roughly linearly.

With a J-beta primer mix and a sample-barcoded 5' primer, a second PCR ran about 7 to 12 cycles. One entry per CDR3 protein results from TCRdb running MiXCR on the 5' RACE reads. The repertoire includes about 1.7 million distinct CDR3 sequences, about 28% of them detected once, and 7.7% sits in the top ten. The TCR sequence derives from a woman in her 30s in good health. The gene calls are TRBV7-2 and TRBJ2-5; 7 nucleotides align to TRBD1. Sequenced sample: blood. CDR3 sequence (DNA): TGTGCCAGCAGCCCCGACAGGGCCCAAGAGACCCAGTACTTC. Translated, it gives CASSPDRAQETQYF.